These 2 T cell receptor beta chains came from one sample sequenced in a study of identical twins. Via MiXCR, TCRdb re-called the 5' RACE reads, giving one row per CDR3 protein. The profile covers some 590,000 distinct CDR3 sequences, with nearly 10% appearing a single time and 2.5% to 3.5% taken by the ten largest. These data also formed part of another study, on yellow fever vaccine responses in identical twins.

Sequencing was performed on PBMCs. Source of these receptors: a woman younger than 35 in good health.

This clonotype was recorded a few times. CDR3 DNA sequence: TGTGCCAGTAGTAGTTCGGCGCTACCTTACAATGAGCAGTTCTTC. This codes for CASSSSALPYNEQFF. The chain links TRBV19 to TRBJ2-1; D gene ambiguous. This CDR3 has 15 residues. Germline V gives CDR1 LNHDA, CDR2 SQIVND (reference sequence). V was shortened by 4 bases and J by 4 bases, with 14 bases between the two germline ends.

In this sample, this clonotype turned up a few times. V usage is TRBV20-1 and J usage is TRBJ2-1; the match to TRBD2 covers 11 bases. The V segment lost 6 bases and the J segment 6 bases; nucleotides outside the gene matches: 10. Germline V CDR1 and CDR2: DFQATT, SNEGSKA (reference sequence). This CDR3 is built from 15 residues. This CDR3 is CSAPRGTSGFNEQFF. The CDR3, as DNA: TGCAGTGCGCCCCGTGGGACTAGCGGCTTCAATGAGCAGTTCTTC.